This entry features one TCR beta chain sequence. This CDR3 contains 13 residues. Germline CDR1 reads LGHDT; CDR2 reads YNNKEL (reference sequence). Germline trimming cut 1 base from V and 13 bases from J; bases unmatched to any gene: 6. These data originate in a study of blood T cell repertoires in COVID-19. Study in general: Some COVID-19 samples were acute and others convalescent; all came from the United States, Italy and Spain. T cells, B-cell-depleted T cells, or PBMCs supplied cDNA or gDNA.

Here immunoSEQ multiplex PCR was the method, and the copy in TCRdb shows in-frame clones only, minus some. The data show 90,000 to 120,000 clones, around 89% seen once. The V call is TRBV3-1 (or the pseudogene TRBV3-2), the J call TRBJ1-4; TRBD1 matches at 7 bases. This receptor was obtained from a man aged 45-65 years with active or convalescent COVID-19. Sequencing was performed on peripheral blood. In nucleotides, the CDR3 is TGTGCCAGCAGCCAAGCGAGGACAGGTAGACTGTTTTTT. It encodes CASSQARTGRLFF.